Shown below are 18 T cell receptor beta chains from a single sample sequenced in a study of blood T cell repertoires in COVID-19. Here immunoSEQ multiplex PCR was the method, and the copy in TCRdb shows in-frame clones only, minus some. Of 490,000 or so clones in the sample, roughly nine tenths were seen once. Sequencing was done on a sample of PBMCs or T cells enriched from blood (not recorded which). The receptors here all came from a woman aged 55 to 70 who had recovered from COVID-19.

V and J are TRBV12-3 or TRBV12-4 and TRBJ1-1; TRBD1 aligns across 7 bases. The CDR3 has 12 residues. V lost 5 bases and J lost 3; bases outside the gene matches: 0. CDR3 in DNA: TGTGCCAGCAGTACAGGGGACACTGAAGCTTTCTTT. Encoded protein: CASSTGDTEAFF.

This rearrangement joins TRBV14 to TRBJ2-1; TRBD2 is a possible D gene (6 bases). The CDR3 consists of 17 residues. Germline loops: CDR1 SGHDN, CDR2 FVKESK. V was cut by 0 bases and J by 8 bases, with 20 bases left in between. The CDR3 loop reads CASSQEGSGPRRYEQFF. In DNA form, the CDR3 reads TGTGCCAGCAGCCAAGAAGGAAGCGGGCCACGCAGATATGAGCAGTTCTTC.

V is TRBV9 and J is TRBJ2-1, with 10 bases identical to TRBD1. CDR1 is SGDLS, CDR2 YYNGEE, per germline. The CDR3 length is 18 residues. The junction had 16 bases not matched to a gene; V was cut back by 3 bases and J by 7 bases. The chain's CDR3 is CASSARRLDRGLGNEQFF. CDR3 sequence (DNA): TGTGCCAGCAGCGCACGTCGACTCGACAGGGGGCTAGGAAATGAGCAGTTCTTC. The variable domain in full, with the rest retrieved from reference TRBV9 and TRBJ2-1, is DSGVTQTPKHLITATGQRVTLRCSPRSGDLSVYWYQQSLDQGLQFLIQYYNGEERAKGNILERFSAQQFPDLHSELNLSSLELGDSALYFCASSARRLDRGLGNEQFFGPGTRLTVL.

This sequence joins TRBV12-5 and TRBJ1-5, with TRBD1 matching 9 bases. Germline lookup yields CDR1 LGHNT and CDR2 FRNRAP. V lost 2 bases, J lost 6 bases, and 8 bases stayed unmatched. The CDR3 consists of 16 residues. In nucleotides, the CDR3 is TGTGCTAGTGGTTTGTGGACAGGGGAGGGAGGTCAGCCCCAGCATTTT. It yields the protein CASGLWTGEGGQPQHF.

V is TRBV6-1 and J is TRBJ2-2, with TRBD1 as a possible D gene (6 bases). CDR1 is MNHNS and CDR2 is SASEGT in the germline V gene. V was shortened by 6 bases and J by 0 bases, with 14 bases between the two germline ends. CDR3 length equals 16 residues. The CDR3 protein is CASRESGTPNTGELFF. The CDR3 DNA reads TGTGCCAGCAGAGAATCCGGGACACCGAACACCGGGGAGCTGTTTTTT.

The DNA of the CDR3 is TGCGCCAGCAGTGACGCAGACCCGACTTTGAATGAAAAACTGTTTTTT. Translation gives CASSDADPTLNEKLFF. The chain uses TRBV10-1 and TRBJ1-4; the D is unclear. CDR3 length equals 16 residues. Germline-derived CDR1 and CDR2 are WNHNN and SYGVQD (reference sequence). Trimming stripped 3 bases from V and 5 bases from J, with 16 bases between.

The rearrangement links TRBV18 to TRBJ2-5; 7 bases are shared with TRBD1. The CDR3 is made up of 14 amino acids. Germline V gene lookup returns CDR1 KGHSH and CDR2 LQKENI. With V trimmed by 6 bases and J by 3 bases, 7 bases remained unmatched. The DNA of the CDR3 is TGTGCCAGCTCTTTCCGGGACAGAGAAGAGACCCAGTACTTC. Translated, it gives CASSFRDREETQYF. Supplemented by reference TRBV18 and TRBJ2-5, the full variable domain reads NAGVMQNPRHLVRRRGQEARLRCSPMKGHSHVYWYRQLPEEGLKFMVYLQKENIIDESGMPKERFSAEFPKEGPSILRIQQVVRGDSAAYFCASSFRDREETQYFGPGTRLLVL.

J is TRBJ2-3 and V is TRBV3-1 (or the pseudogene TRBV3-2); TRBD2 is a possible D gene (7 bases). The length of the CDR3 is 16 residues. V was trimmed by 3 bases and J by 5 bases, leaving 18 bases between them. Germline-derived CDR1 and CDR2 are LGHDT and YNNKEL (reference sequence). The CDR3 DNA reads TGTGCCAGCAGCCAGGGGGGGGCCCTAAGGGGAGATACGCAGTATTTT. It codes for CASSQGGALRGDTQYF.

The rearrangement joins TRBV24-1 to TRBJ1-2; D might be TRBD1 (6 bases). This CDR3 has 13 residues. The V and J ends lost 4 bases and 5 bases respectively, with 10 bases between them. CDR1 and CDR2 from the germline V gene are KGHDR and SFDVKD. The CDR3, as DNA: TGTGCCACCAGTGACCGGACAGCATATGGCTACACCTTC. Protein product: CATSDRTAYGYTF.

The V call is TRBV20-1, the J call TRBJ2-1; D uncertain. The V gene lost 3 bases and the J gene lost 4 bases, with 10 bases spanning the gap. The CDR3 length is 13 residues. Germline V gene data show CDR1 as DFQATT and CDR2 as SNEGSKA (reference sequence). The CDR3 DNA reads as TGCAGTGCTAGTGGGTCAGTGTACAATGAGCAGTTCTTC. Translation: CSASGSVYNEQFF.

The rearrangement links TRBV29-1 to TRBJ1-4; unclear D gene. The germline V gene has CDR1 SQVTM and CDR2 ANQGSEA. This CDR3 comprises 16 residues. V lost 7 bases to trimming and J lost 1 base, with 19 bases between them. The CDR3 nucleotides read TGCAGCGCATCCACTACCCACGGGAGAACTAATGAAAAACTGTTTTTT. This sequence encodes CSASTTHGRTNEKLFF.

The V gene is TRBV19, the J gene TRBJ2-4; 12 nucleotides align to TRBD2. The V gene's germline CDR1 is LNHDA and CDR2 SQIVND (reference sequence). After removal of 9 bases from V and 9 bases from J, the junction contained 9 bases not matched to a gene. There are 14 residues in the CDR3. The CDR3 is CASQLAGGPGIQYF. For the CDR3, the DNA is TGTGCCAGCCAGCTAGCGGGGGGGCCCGGCATTCAGTACTTC.

The V call is TRBV5-4, the J call TRBJ1-2, with D tentatively TRBD1 (6 bases). Deletions cut 5 bases from V and 2 bases from J, with 13 bases between. The germline V gene has CDR1 SGHNT and CDR2 YYREEE (reference sequence). The CDR3 runs to 14 residues. Written as DNA, the CDR3 is TGTGCCAGCAGAAGGGGGGGGACCAACTATGGCTACACCTTC. As protein: CASRRGGTNYGYTF.

The rearrangement links TRBV5-4 to TRBJ1-6; the D gene is possibly TRBD1 (5 bases). Trimming pared 0 bases from V and 9 bases from J, leaving 16 bases between. Germline values: CDR1 SGHNT, CDR2 YYREEE (reference sequence). This CDR3 has 16 amino acids. CDR3 in amino acids: CASSLGGGQGVSPLHF. CDR3 coding DNA: TGTGCCAGCAGCTTGGGGGGAGGGCAGGGCGTTTCACCCCTCCACTTT. The full variable domain, completed using reference TRBV5-4 and TRBJ1-6, is ETGVTQSPTHLIKTRGQQVTLRCSSQSGHNTVSWYQQALGQGPQFIFQYYREEENGRGNFPPRFSGLQFPNYSSELNVNALELDDSALYLCASSLGGGQGVSPLHFGNGTRLTVT.

The chain carries TRBV24-1 and TRBJ2-3; a possible D gene is TRBD2 (6 bases). The CDR3 consists of 16 residues. Germline CDR1 KGHDR, CDR2 SFDVKD. The ends were cut back, 4 bases at V and 1 base at J, with 14 bases in the middle. Here the CDR3 reads CATSEWGGGGTDTQYF. The CDR3 DNA sequence: TGTGCCACCAGTGAGTGGGGAGGAGGCGGCACAGATACGCAGTATTTT.

The chain is built from TRBV19 and TRBJ1-1; 9 positions agree with TRBD1. Germline CDR1 and CDR2: LNHDA and SQIVND (reference sequence). V lost 5 bases and J lost 1; bases outside the gene matches: 5. CDR3 length: 15 residues. The CDR3 protein is CASSQPGQGNTEAFF. Here the CDR3 DNA reads TGTGCCAGTAGTCAACCGGGACAGGGGAACACTGAAGCTTTCTTT.

This clone showed up just a few times. The rearrangement joins TRBV24-1 to TRBJ2-6; D call uncertain. This CDR3 is 15 amino acids long. Germline loops: CDR1 KGHDR, CDR2 SFDVKD. With 4 bases removed from V and 0 bases from J, the gap between germline ends came to 6 bases. The CDR3 nucleotides read TGTGCCACCAGTGAGTTAGTCTCTGGGGCCAACGTCCTGACTTTC. Its protein is CATSELVSGANVLTF.

V and J are TRBV5-1 and TRBJ2-3; 14 nucleotides line up with TRBD2. The CDR3 is made up of 16 amino acids. CDR1 and CDR2 (germline): SGHRS, YFSETQ. The junction had 3 bases not matched to a gene; V was cut back by 6 bases and J by 0 bases. The CDR3 nucleotides are TGCGCCAGCAAGACTAGCGGGGGGGTCAGCACAGATACGCAGTATTTT. Translation gives CASKTSGGVSTDTQYF.